This T cell receptor beta chain came from a study of identical twins. In TCRdb, the 5' RACE reads were re-called with MiXCR into one record per CDR3 protein. The top ten hold 0.8% to 1% of the sample, which has under 500,000 distinct CDR3 sequences, about 13% seen once. Study outcomes and limitations: For monozygotic twins, models underestimated out-of-frame TCR alpha sharing.

On this clonotype itself: Its target is not known.

Germline CDR1 reads SGHNT; CDR2 reads YENEEA. The CDR3 has 15 residues. Trimming took 5 bases from V and 9 from J, leaving 20 bases between them. Separately, the same data were catalogued under a study of yellow fever vaccine responses in identical twins.

Sequencing was done on a sample of CD4+ T cells sorted from blood. The chain is built from TRBV11-3 and TRBJ2-1; possible D gene TRBD1, 7 bases. The TCR originated in a woman under 30 in good health. Here the CDR3 reads CASSQGGGLSGEQFF. The DNA of the CDR3 is TGTGCCAGCAGCCAAGGGGGCGGGCTTAGCGGTGAGCAGTTCTTC.